Shown below are 32 T cell receptor beta chains from a single sample sequenced in a study of blood T cell repertoires in COVID-19. Assay used: immunoSEQ multiplex PCR; TCRdb lists only in-frame clones, some missing. The sample records some 180,000 clones, just over 90% being singletons. Source material: peripheral blood. The receptor set was obtained from a man aged 18 to 30 with COVID-19, enrolled during active disease.

The rearrangement links TRBV21-1 to TRBJ1-4; the table names TRBD1, a call not compared with the DNA. TRBV21-1 is recorded as a pseudogene. This CDR3 has 17 residues. CDR3 amino acids: CASSFCRRRGPNEKLLF. For the CDR3, the DNA is TGTGCCAGCAGCTTCTGTCGTCGGAGGGGGCCTAATGAAAAACTGCTTTTT.

V is TRBV6-2 or TRBV6-3 and J is TRBJ2-7; TRBD2 matches 9 bases. The CDR3 runs 16 residues. Looked up from germline, CDR1 is MNHEY and CDR2 is SVGEGT. The V segment lost 5 bases and the J segment 4 bases; nucleotides outside the gene matches: 12. The CDR3 region has the DNA TGTGCCAGCAGTCCGAGGCTAGCGGGATTCCCTTACGAGCAGTACTTC. This codes for CASSPRLAGFPYEQYF.

This clone appeared a single time. V and J are TRBV19 and TRBJ1-1, with D possibly being TRBD1 (6 bases). The ends were cut back, 5 bases at V and 11 bases at J, with 12 bases in the middle. The V gene's germline CDR1 is LNHDA and CDR2 SQIVND (reference sequence). This CDR3 is built from 11 residues. The CDR3 DNA is TGTGCCAGTAGTGGGACACCGGCGGCTTTCTTT. Protein product: CASSGTPAAFF.

This chain connects TRBV11-2 to TRBJ2-1, with D maybe TRBD2 (6 bases). The V and J ends lost 4 bases and 15 bases respectively, with 22 bases between them. Germline V gene sequence: CDR1 SGHAT, CDR2 FQNNGV. The CDR3 has 14 amino acids. CDR3 region: CASSSGPGTAPPFF. The DNA of the CDR3 is TGTGCCAGCAGCTCCGGACCCGGGACTGCCCCACCGTTCTTC.

The chain joins TRBV5-5 to TRBJ2-7; D not resolved. The CDR3 is 12 amino acids. Germline assignment: CDR1 SGHKS and CDR2 YYEKEE (reference sequence). Trimming took 0 bases from V and 4 from J, leaving 5 bases between them. The CDR3 bases are TGTGCCAGCAGCTTGGACTGGTACGAGCAGTACTTC. This codes for CASSLDWYEQYF.

The chain employs TRBV30 and TRBJ2-1, with D possibly being TRBD2 (7 bases). V lost 1 base and J 9 bases, leaving 16 bases between the germline ends. This CDR3 spans 14 amino acids. Germline assignment: CDR1 GTSNPN and CDR2 SVGIG (reference sequence). The chain's CDR3 is CAWSDGRGGGEQFF. CDR3 DNA sequence: TGTGCCTGGAGTGACGGCAGGGGAGGGGGTGAGCAGTTCTTC.

This chain uses TRBV19 with TRBJ1-5; 8 positions match TRBD1. The CDR3 spans 14 residues. The V gene end was trimmed by 9 bases and the J gene end by 8 bases; junction bases not matched to a gene: 12. Germline assignment: CDR1 LNHDA and CDR2 SQIVND (reference sequence). The CDR3 loop reads CASTRQGLVEPQHF. The CDR3 nucleotides are TGTGCCAGCACCAGACAGGGGTTAGTTGAGCCCCAGCATTTT.

J is TRBJ2-1 and V is TRBV4-3, with 14 positions matching TRBD2. Germline-derived CDR1 and CDR2 are LGHNA and YSLEER. This CDR3 contains 16 residues. The V gene end was trimmed by 1 base and the J gene end by 9 bases; junction bases not matched to a gene: 5. The CDR3 protein is CASSQGTSGRYGEQFF. CDR3 coding DNA: TGCGCCAGCAGCCAAGGGACTAGCGGGAGGTATGGTGAGCAGTTCTTC.

This clone was detected once. The rearrangement links TRBV14 to TRBJ1-1, with D possibly TRBD1 on 5 matching bases. This CDR3 is 13 amino acids long. Between the trimmed V and J ends, which lost 0 bases and 4 bases, there was a span of 6 bases. Germline V CDR1 and CDR2: SGHDN, FVKESK. The CDR3 is CASSQDRGTEAFF. The CDR3 nucleotides read TGTGCCAGCAGCCAAGATAGGGGCACTGAAGCTTTCTTT.

The chain links TRBV7-2 to TRBJ2-7; 12 nucleotides agree with TRBD2. The trim removed 2 bases at V and 7 bases at J, leaving 6 bases unmatched. CDR1 SGHTA and CDR2 FQGNSA come from the germline V gene. This CDR3 comprises 15 residues. The CDR3 here is CASSLILAGGGEQYF. The CDR3 DNA sequence: TGTGCCAGCAGCTTAATACTAGCGGGAGGCGGGGAGCAGTACTTC.

The chain recombines TRBV4-3 with TRBJ2-1; D perhaps matches TRBD2 (6 bases). Germline values: CDR1 LGHNA, CDR2 YSLEER. Deletions cut 0 bases from V and 8 bases from J, with 11 bases between. The CDR3 is 14 amino acids. CDR3 nucleotides: TGCGCCAGCAGCCAAGATGGGCGGGGCGATGAGCAGTTCTTC. This translates into CASSQDGRGDEQFF.

V gene TRBV7-2 combines with J gene TRBJ1-2; 10 positions agree with TRBD1. The CDR3 length is 14 residues. After removal of 6 bases from V and 5 bases from J, the junction contained 6 bases not matched to a gene. CDR1 SGHTA and CDR2 FQGNSA come from the germline V gene. The CDR3 region has the DNA TGTGCCAGCAGGCCGGGGACAGGGGTATATGGCTACACCTTC. Residues: CASRPGTGVYGYTF.

The CDR3 DNA reads as TGTGCCAGCAGCCTAAATACCTACGAGCAGTACTTC. It specifies CASSLNTYEQYF. The chain employs TRBV7-8 and TRBJ2-7; D unresolved. Per the germline V gene, CDR1 is SGHVS and CDR2 is FQNEAQ. Trimming shortened V by 5 bases and J by 2 bases, and 7 bases separated the two germline ends. CDR3 size: 12 residues.

This rearrangement joins TRBV6-6 to TRBJ2-2, with D maybe TRBD2 (6 bases). CDR1 is MNHNY and CDR2 is SVGAGI in the germline V gene (reference sequence). The CDR3 loop spans 13 amino acids. Trimming removed 2 bases from V and 5 bases from J, with 6 bases in between. The CDR3 sequence: CASSYGGTGELFF. In nucleotides, the CDR3 is TGTGCCAGCAGTTACGGGGGGACCGGGGAGCTGTTTTTT.

The V gene is TRBV5-1, the J gene TRBJ1-6; a weak D match, TRBD1 (5 bases). The CDR3 is 18 amino acids. Germline CDR1 and CDR2: SGHRS and YFSETQ. V lost 0 bases and J lost 0, with 13 bases in between. The CDR3 sequence is CASSLGVGGSSYNSPLHF. The CDR3 DNA reads TGCGCCAGCAGCTTGGGCGTTGGGGGGAGCTCCTATAATTCACCCCTCCACTTT.

The rearrangement links TRBV6-1 to TRBJ2-1; TRBD2 aligns across 13 bases. J lost 8 bases, V lost 4 bases, and 11 bases had no gene match. This CDR3 is built from 17 residues. The germline CDR1 and CDR2 sequences are MNHNS and SASEGT. The CDR3 sequence is CASSVVQGTSGIYEQFF. CDR3 nucleotide sequence: TGTGCCAGCAGTGTTGTTCAGGGGACTAGCGGGATCTATGAGCAGTTCTTC.

The chain combines TRBV28 with TRBJ2-7, with 7 positions matching TRBD1. The length of the CDR3 is 14 residues. CDR1 MDHEN and CDR2 SYDVKM come from the germline V gene. V shed 2 bases, J shed 2 bases, and the junction held 3 bases outside the gene matches. CDR3 nucleotide sequence: TGTGCCAGCAGTTTAGAGAGGGGGCCCTACGAGCAGTACTTC. As protein: CASSLERGPYEQYF. Full variable domain (remainder filled in from reference TRBV28 and TRBJ2-7): DVKVTQSSRYLVKRTGEKVFLECVQDMDHENMFWYRQDPGLGLRLIYFSYDVKMKEKGDIPEGYSVSREKKERFSLILESASTNQTSMYLCASSLERGPYEQYFGPGTRLTVT.

On this clone itself: Its ends do not fully match the called genes, so a read error is possible. This sequence joins TRBV7-7 and TRBJ1-6; TRBD1 aligns across 8 bases. CDR1 and CDR2 from the germline V gene are SSHAT and FNYEAQ (reference sequence). The CDR3 has 16 residues. The CDR3 DNA reads TGTGCTAGCAGCTTACGACAGGGGACGGTGAATTCACCCCTCCACTTT. Its translation is CASSLRQGTVNSPLHF.

The rearrangement links TRBV19 to TRBJ1-6; 8 positions match TRBD1. The CDR3 contains 16 residues. V was pared by 5 bases and J by 0 bases, with 3 bases of the junction left unmatched. Germline CDR1 LNHDA, CDR2 SQIVND (reference sequence). The DNA of the CDR3 is TGTGCCAGTAGTCAAGACAGGGGCTCCTATAATTCACCCCTCCACTTT. It is translated as CASSQDRGSYNSPLHF. The entire variable domain, with the rest obtained from reference TRBV19 and TRBJ1-6, is as follows: DGGITQSPKYLFRKEGQNVTLSCEQNLNHDAMYWYRQDPGQGLRLIYYSQIVNDFQKGDIAEGYSVSREKKESFPLTVTSAQKNPTAFYLCASSQDRGSYNSPLHFGNGTRLTVT.

V gene TRBV9 combines with J gene TRBJ2-3, with 8 bases fitting TRBD2. The CDR3 is made up of 16 amino acids. The V gene end was trimmed by 4 bases and the J gene end by 5 bases; junction bases not matched to a gene: 12. CDR1 SGDLS and CDR2 YYNGEE come from the germline V gene. The CDR3 nucleotides read TGTGCCAGCAGCCCGGGAAGGACTAGCAGAGGAGATACGCAGTATTTT. This translates into CASSPGRTSRGDTQYF.

V and J are TRBV27 and TRBJ2-1; TRBD1 is a possible D gene (5 bases). Germline-derived CDR1 and CDR2 are MNHEY and SMNVEV (reference sequence). This CDR3 comprises 15 residues. V lost 2 bases, J lost 7 bases, and 15 bases lay in between. The CDR3 nucleotides read TGTGCCAGCAGTTTACTCAGGGTGGAGAGGAATGAGCAGTTCTTC. Translation gives CASSLLRVERNEQFF.

The gene calls are TRBV5-6 and TRBJ1-5; the D gene is possibly TRBD1 (5 bases). Trimming removed 2 bases from V and 7 bases from J, with 19 bases in between. Germline V CDR1 and CDR2: SGHDT, YYEEEE. The CDR3 is made up of 16 amino acids. CDR3 sequence reads: CASSFSAGPRGQPQHF. The CDR3 DNA sequence: TGTGCCAGCAGCTTCAGTGCAGGGCCAAGGGGCCAGCCCCAGCATTTT.

V and J are TRBV5-6 and TRBJ2-7, with D possibly TRBD2 on 5 matching bases. Germline CDR1 and CDR2: SGHDT and YYEEEE. Trimming stripped 0 bases from V and 3 bases from J, with 13 bases between. The length of the CDR3 is 15 residues. The CDR3 loop reads CASSLGGPSNYEQYF. The CDR3 DNA sequence: TGTGCCAGCAGCTTGGGAGGGCCATCCAACTACGAGCAGTACTTC.

This clone came up once. The chain recombines TRBV18 with TRBJ2-7; 7 positions match TRBD2. CDR1 KGHSH and CDR2 LQKENI come from the germline V gene. V shed 0 bases, J shed 2 bases, and the junction held 10 bases outside the gene matches. The CDR3 length is 17 residues. The CDR3 sequence: CASSPPLTSANTYEQYF. The CDR3 DNA is TGTGCCAGCTCACCACCGTTAACTAGCGCTAATACCTACGAGCAGTACTTC.

CDR3 protein: CASSSPGSYEQYF. As DNA, the CDR3 is TGTGCCAGCAGTTCCCCCGGGAGCTACGAGCAGTACTTC. V and J are TRBV25-1 and TRBJ2-7, with D possibly being TRBD2 (6 bases). Germline CDR1 reads MGHDK; CDR2 reads SYGVNS. CDR3 length: 13 residues. Trimming took off 5 bases at V and 3 bases at J, with 11 bases between the two ends.

The chain combines TRBV7-9 with TRBJ1-1; D is unclear. The V gene's germline CDR1 is SEHNR and CDR2 FQNEAQ (reference sequence). CDR3 length: 9 residues. CDR3 bases: TGTGCAGCCACCGCTGAAGCTTTCTTT. Translation gives CAATAEAFF.

The CDR3 DNA sequence: TGTGCCAGCACCTCCGCCAGGGGGCAAAACATCTATGGCTACACCTTC. Its protein is CASTSARGQNIYGYTF. The gene calls are TRBV6-6 and TRBJ1-2; the match to TRBD1 covers 8 bases. Trimming took 7 bases from V and 4 from J; bases not matched to a gene: 14. In germline, CDR1 is MNHNY, CDR2 SVGAGI (reference sequence). This CDR3 spans 16 amino acids.

V usage is TRBV30 and J usage is TRBJ2-1; 11 positions agree with TRBD2. This CDR3 spans 16 amino acids. Unmatched junction bases numbered 5, after V lost 1 base and J lost 3 bases. CDR1 and CDR2 from the germline V gene are GTSNPN and SVGIG (reference sequence). The CDR3 nucleotides read TGTGCCTGGAGTGAATGGACTAGCGGGTACTACAATGAGCAGTTCTTC. Amino acid sequence: CAWSEWTSGYYNEQFF. The full variable domain, rest sourced from reference TRBV30 and TRBJ2-1, is SQTIHQWPATLVQPVGSPLSLECTVEGTSNPNLYWYRQAAGRGLQLLFYSVGIGQISSEVPQNLSASRPQDRQFILSSKKLLLSDSGFYLCAWSEWTSGYYNEQFFGPGTRLTVL.

As regards this clone: The sample has other DNA sequences that encode this CDR3 too. The chain is built from TRBV4-3 and TRBJ2-2; TRBD2 matches at 8 bases. V shed 3 bases and J 6 bases; nucleotides not matched to a gene: 9. CDR1 and CDR2 (germline): LGHNA, YSLEER. The CDR3 length is 16 residues. This chain's CDR3 is CASSHAGTRTAGELFF. The DNA for the CDR3 is TGCGCCAGCAGCCACGCCGGGACTAGAACCGCCGGGGAGCTGTTTTTT.

The V call is TRBV30, the J call TRBJ1-6; possible D gene TRBD1, 5 bases. V lost 1 base and J lost 4, with 11 bases in between. Germline CDR1 reads GTSNPN; CDR2 reads SVGIG (reference sequence). The CDR3 covers 15 residues. The CDR3: CAWSDRQTYNSPLHF. The CDR3 DNA sequence: TGTGCCTGGAGTGATCGACAGACATATAATTCACCCCTCCACTTT.

The CDR3: CASSLWGDTKNIQYF. The CDR3 coding sequence is TGTGCCAGCAGTTTATGGGGGGACACCAAAAACATTCAGTACTTC. The chain links TRBV28 to TRBJ2-4, with D tentatively TRBD1 (6 bases). Trimming took 0 bases from V and 2 from J, leaving 8 bases between them. The CDR3 length is 15 residues. CDR1 and CDR2 (germline): MDHEN, SYDVKM.

V gene TRBV5-1 combines with J gene TRBJ1-3; the match to TRBD1 covers 7 bases. This CDR3 spans 15 amino acids. The V and J ends lost 0 bases and 0 bases, in that order; junction bases with no gene match: 0. Germline CDR1 is SGHRS and CDR2 is YFSETQ. The CDR3 sequence is CASSLGTGSGNTIYF. In DNA form, the CDR3 reads TGCGCCAGCAGCTTGGGGACAGGCTCTGGAAACACCATATATTTT.